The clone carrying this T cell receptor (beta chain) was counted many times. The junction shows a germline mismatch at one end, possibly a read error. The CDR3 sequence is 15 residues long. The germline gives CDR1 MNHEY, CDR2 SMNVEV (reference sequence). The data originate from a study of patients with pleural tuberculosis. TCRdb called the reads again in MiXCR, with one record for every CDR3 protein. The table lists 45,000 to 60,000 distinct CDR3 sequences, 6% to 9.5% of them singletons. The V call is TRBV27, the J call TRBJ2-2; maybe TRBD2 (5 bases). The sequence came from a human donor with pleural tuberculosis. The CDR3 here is CASSHRAQNTGELVF. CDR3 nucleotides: TGTGCCAGCAGTCACCGGGCCCAGAACACCGGGGAGCTGGTTTTT.